This record concerns one TCR beta chain sequence. This receptor's antigen is unknown. The record has no base qualities; no much larger clone is one base away. This same CDR3 is encoded by further DNA sequences in the sample. The data originate from a study of shared clonotypes between healthy human individuals (dated by TCRdb to the early 2020s). Turning to the overall study: A couple of women and a few men aged 18 to 49 years were included in the cohort. To estimate repertoire size and how much clonotypes are shared between individuals, the study performed deep sequencing of blood TCR repertoires from roughly five healthy adults. To increase sequencing depth and limit assay-specific biases, different laboratories used diverse techniques to prepare libraries and sequence TCR repertoires. Between about 0.85 and 10 billion PBMCs per donor were obtained by leukapheresis.

Trimming leaves V shorter by 9 bases and J shorter by 0 bases, with the junction holding 5 bases beyond the gene matches. The germline V gene specifies MDHEN as CDR1 and SYDVKM as CDR2. CDR3 length: 14 amino acids, cysteine to phenylalanine. The only DNA kept is the CDR3, 42 bases in frame from the first base. What the authors observed across the whole study: Pairwise subsampling led to the expectation that sequencing depth would affect the degree of clonotype sharing among donors. Sampling was restricted to blood, and TCR repertoires in tissues likely differ from the TCR repertoires found in blood. Because the study included only a small number of donors, the genetic and exposure-history diversity represented was limited.

The donors were healthy, HIV-negative adults who had no recently reported acute infections or vaccinations. Every donor was a Caucasian adult living in Nashville, Tennessee, USA. In the unsorted samples, 85 million to 100 million PBMCs were counted, and genomic DNA was extracted using the QIAamp DNA Blood Mini kit. After blood collection by leukapheresis, PBMCs were isolated using Ficoll-Histopaque density gradient centrifugation and then cryopreserved in the vapor phase of liquid nitrogen. Using the deep immunoSEQ assay, TCR CDR3 regions were amplified from genomic DNA by multiplex PCR. Genomic DNA extracted from each cell subset was distributed evenly over all wells of several immunoSEQ 96-well plates, and each plate served as one replicate. For unsorted PBMC, approximately 290 ng genomic DNA, equal to approximately 30,000 T cell genomes, was loaded into each replicate PCR. Unsorted PBMC genomic DNA was sequenced across ten immunoSEQ deep assay plates. The purified libraries were quantified using a Qubit 3.0 fluorometer, sized with a Bioanalyzer 2100, and then quantified again using the KAPA Library Quantification kit. Every immunoSEQ 96-well plate was sequenced on a separate single-read 150-cycle Illumina NextSeq 550 flow cell. As for how the authors treated the data: Because only junctional sequences without quality scores were contained in the immunoSEQ output, filtering matching that applied to full-length reads could not be performed. To assign V/J genes and CDR3, sequences were annotated against IMGT germline references using PyIR, a Python wrapper for IgBLAST v1.9. Reads were removed for weak V/J assignments (E-value above 1e-6), missing CDR3, stop codons, out-of-frame junctions, or ambiguous translated residues. V3J clonotypes were defined by identical inferred V gene, J gene, and CDR3 amino acid sequence. Percentage overlap between repertoires was computed as shared unique clonotypes divided by the size of the smaller repertoire. Three approaches were used to assess repertoire richness: RTK rarefaction, the Chao1 estimator, and Recon v2.1 estimates of unobserved clonotypes. Drawn from immuneACCESS, this table holds only the in-frame rearrangements with V and J called that TCRdb kept. Clones are partly lost; checked studies trace under half to an unresolved V gene and leave the rest unexplained. V and J calls and clone size come straight from that table; D and trimming were deduced from the DNA. This sample is represented by fewer than 650,000 clones; less than 80% of them were singletons. The top ten clones comprise around 13% of the sample.

The receptor's source is a woman aged 40 to 50 in good health. Some clones in this sample may be carry-over from other donors' samples. The chain is assembled from TRBV28 and TRBJ1-3; a stretch of 7 junction bases matches TRBD1. Sequencing input: PBMCs. DNA sequence: TGTGCCAGTAGAACAGGGGACTCTGGAAACACCATATATTTT. It encodes CASRTGDSGNTIYF.